The sequence of this T cell receptor (beta chain) was determined in a study of control samples from healthy donors and cancer patients. The germline V gene has CDR1 SGHAT and CDR2 FQNNGV. V was pared by 6 bases and J by 0 bases, with 11 bases between. CDR3 size: 15 residues. Profiling relied on immunoSEQ multiplex PCR, and the TCRdb table lists in-frame clones only, not all of them. The sample has more than 150,000 clones, over 90% seen once. The sequence was obtained from a man in his fifties or sixties in good health. The sequenced material came from blood. The chain uses TRBV11-2 and TRBJ2-2, with D tentatively TRBD2 (6 bases). Written as DNA, the CDR3 is TGTGCCAGCAGTCGGGACTCCGCGAACACCGGGGAGCTGTTTTTT. This sequence encodes CASSRDSANTGELFF. The full variable domain, rest sourced from reference TRBV11-2 and TRBJ2-2, is EAGVAQSPRYKIIEKRQSVAFWCNPISGHATLYWYQQILGQGPKLLIQFQNNGVVDDSQLPKDRFSAERLKGVDSTLKIQPAKLEDSAVYLCASSRDSANTGELFFGEGSRLTVL.